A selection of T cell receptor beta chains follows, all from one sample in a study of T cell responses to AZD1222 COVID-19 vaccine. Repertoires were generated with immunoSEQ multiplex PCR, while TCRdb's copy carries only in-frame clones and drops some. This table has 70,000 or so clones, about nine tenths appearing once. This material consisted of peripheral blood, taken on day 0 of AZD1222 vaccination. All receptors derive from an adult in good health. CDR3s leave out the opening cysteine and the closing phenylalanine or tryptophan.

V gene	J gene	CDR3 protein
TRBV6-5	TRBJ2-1	ASSYSGDEQF
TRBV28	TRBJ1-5	ASSLDRGPNQPQH
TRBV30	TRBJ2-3	AWSAGLAGGTDTQY
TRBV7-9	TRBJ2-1	ASSLGASGYSYNEQF
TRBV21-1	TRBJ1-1	ASSKAGPGHF
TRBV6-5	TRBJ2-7	ASTSVRGSYEQY
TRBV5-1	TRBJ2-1	ASEDGTGLWDEQF
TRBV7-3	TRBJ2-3	ASSLGLKETDTQY
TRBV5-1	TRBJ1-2	ASSLASGRLYGYT
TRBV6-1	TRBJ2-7	ASSDWGQGAIEQY
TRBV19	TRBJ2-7	ATEAGHGTYEQY